Below, 5 T cell receptor beta chains from the same sample are listed, as sequenced in a study of vaccination effects on CD4 cells after COVID-19. Method: immunoSEQ multiplex PCR; TCRdb's copy keeps in-frame clones and lacks some. The table includes about 47,000 clones, 70% to 80% detected once. These receptors are not linked to any known antigen. CD4+ T cells were isolated after 10 days of culture. The sample in question was CD4+ T cells from PBMCs cultured without peptide, obtained before COVID-19 vaccination. These receptors all come from a human donor who had a prior SARS-CoV-2 infection.

The CDR3 DNA follows: TGTGCCAGCAGCTCGCTGACCAGGGCAGGATTGTCTGGAAACACCATATATTTT. Protein: CASSSLTRAGLSGNTIYF. The chain has TRBV11-2 and TRBJ1-3, with D perhaps TRBD1 (5 bases). The germline CDR1 and CDR2 sequences are SGHAT and FQNNGV. This CDR3 has 18 residues. Trimming shortened V by 4 bases and J by 1 base, and 20 bases separated the two germline ends.

The J gene is TRBJ2-5, the V gene TRBV2; TRBD2 might be the D (5 bases). The CDR3 has 13 amino acids. V gave up 5 bases and J gave up 6 bases, with 13 bases separating them. From germline, CDR1 is SNHLY and CDR2 FYNNEI. CDR3 DNA: TGTGCCAGCAGTACCTCGGCCGGGAAGACCCAGTACTTC. Translated, it gives CASSTSAGKTQYF. Full variable domain (rest looked up from reference TRBV2 and TRBJ2-5): EPEVTQTPSHQVTQMGQEVILRCVPISNHLYFYWYRQILGQKVEFLVSFYNNEISEKSEIFDDQFSVERPDGSNFTLKIRSTKLEDSAMYFCASSTSAGKTQYFGPGTRLLVL.

This chain links TRBV6-1 with TRBJ2-3; a possible D gene is TRBD1 (6 bases). This CDR3 has 17 residues. The germline V gene encodes CDR1 MNHNS and CDR2 SASEGT. Trimming shortened V by 1 base and J by 4 bases, and 18 bases separated the two germline ends. CDR3: CASSEEGQGRGSDTQYF. The CDR3 DNA is TGTGCCAGCAGTGAAGAGGGCCAGGGAAGGGGGTCAGATACGCAGTATTTT.

Details on this clone: The sample carries other DNA sequences with the same CDR3. The chain combines TRBV27 with TRBJ2-3; TRBD2 agrees at 7 bases. CDR3 length equals 13 residues. V lost 4 bases, J lost 3 bases, and 1 base stayed unmatched. Germline CDR1 reads MNHEY; CDR2 reads SMNVEV (reference sequence). In DNA, the CDR3 is TGTGCCAGCAGTTCGCGGGGGACAGATACGCAGTATTTT. It translates to CASSSRGTDTQYF.

The chain is built from TRBV14 and TRBJ2-4; 8 bases agree with TRBD1. CDR3 length equals 15 residues. Germline V gene data show CDR1 as SGHDN and CDR2 as FVKESK. The ends lost 4 bases at V and 2 bases at J; junction bases unmatched: 4. DNA of the CDR3: TGTGCCAGCAGCCCTTGGACAGGGCCCAAAAACATTCAGTACTTC. Amino acid sequence: CASSPWTGPKNIQYF.